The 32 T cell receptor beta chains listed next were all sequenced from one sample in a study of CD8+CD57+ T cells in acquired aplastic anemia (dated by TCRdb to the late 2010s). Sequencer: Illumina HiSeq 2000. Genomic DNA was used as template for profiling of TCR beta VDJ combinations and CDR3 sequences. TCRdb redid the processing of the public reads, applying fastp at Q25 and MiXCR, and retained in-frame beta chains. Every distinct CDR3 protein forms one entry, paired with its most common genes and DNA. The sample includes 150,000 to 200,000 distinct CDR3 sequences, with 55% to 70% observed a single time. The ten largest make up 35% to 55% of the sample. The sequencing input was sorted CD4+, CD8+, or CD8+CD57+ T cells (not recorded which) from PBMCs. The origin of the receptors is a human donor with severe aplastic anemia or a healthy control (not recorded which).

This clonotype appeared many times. The CDR3 DNA reads TGTGCCTGGAGTGCGACGGGCTTTCACACCTTC. It is translated as CAWSATGFHTF. V usage is TRBV30 and J usage is TRBJ1-2; D is unclear. The CDR3 extends over 11 amino acids. CDR1 GTSNPN and CDR2 SVGIG come from the germline V gene (reference sequence). V lost 1 base and J lost 12, with 12 bases in between.

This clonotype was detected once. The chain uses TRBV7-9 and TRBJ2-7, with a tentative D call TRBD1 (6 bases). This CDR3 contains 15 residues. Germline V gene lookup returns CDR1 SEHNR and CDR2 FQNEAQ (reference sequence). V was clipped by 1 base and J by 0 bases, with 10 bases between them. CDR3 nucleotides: TGTGCCAGCAGCTTAGACCGACAGGACTCCTACGAGCAGTACTTC. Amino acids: CASSLDRQDSYEQYF.

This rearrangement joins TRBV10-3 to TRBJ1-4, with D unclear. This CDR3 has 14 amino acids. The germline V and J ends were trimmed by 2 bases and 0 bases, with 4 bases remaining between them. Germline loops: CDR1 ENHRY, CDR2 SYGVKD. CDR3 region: CAISEESTNEKLFF. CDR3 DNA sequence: TGTGCCATCAGTGAGGAGTCAACTAATGAAAAACTGTTTTTT.

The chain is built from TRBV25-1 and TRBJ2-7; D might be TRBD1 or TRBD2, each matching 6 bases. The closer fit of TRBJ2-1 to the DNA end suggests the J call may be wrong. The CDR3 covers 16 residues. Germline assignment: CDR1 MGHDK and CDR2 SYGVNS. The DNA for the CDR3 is TGTGCCAGCAGCGGGGGCGGGACACAAGCTCCCAATGAGCAGTTCTTC. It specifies CASSGGGTQAPNEQFF.

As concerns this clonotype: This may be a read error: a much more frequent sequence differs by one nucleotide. The chain's CDR3 is CASSQAGPRTEQYF. The CDR3 DNA is TGTGCCAGCAGCCAAGCTGGCCCAAGGACCGAGCAGTACTTC. The chain carries TRBV14 and TRBJ2-7; D gene unclear. Germline CDR1 SGHDN, CDR2 FVKESK. The CDR3 contains 14 residues. V dropped 1 base and J dropped 6 bases, with 13 bases sitting between them.

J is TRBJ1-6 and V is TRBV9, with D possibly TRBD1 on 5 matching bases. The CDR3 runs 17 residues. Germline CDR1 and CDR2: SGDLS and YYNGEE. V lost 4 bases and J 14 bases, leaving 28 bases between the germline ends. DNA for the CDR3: TGTGCCAGCAGCCTATCCCCCGGGACGCCTCCTTTGCGATCCCTCCACTTT. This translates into CASSLSPGTPPLRSLHF.

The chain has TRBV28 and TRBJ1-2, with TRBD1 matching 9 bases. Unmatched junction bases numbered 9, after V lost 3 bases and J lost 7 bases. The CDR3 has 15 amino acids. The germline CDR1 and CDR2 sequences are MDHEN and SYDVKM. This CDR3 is CASSFAGQGFGGYTF. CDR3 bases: TGTGCCAGCAGTTTCGCGGGACAGGGCTTTGGTGGCTACACCTTC.

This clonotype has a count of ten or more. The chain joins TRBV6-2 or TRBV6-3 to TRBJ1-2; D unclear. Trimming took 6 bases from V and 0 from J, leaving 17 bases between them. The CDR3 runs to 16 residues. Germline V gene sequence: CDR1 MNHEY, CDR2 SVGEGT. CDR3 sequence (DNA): TGTGCCAGCAGCCTACTTATTCGCGGAGCTAACTATGGCTACACCTTC. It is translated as CASSLLIRGANYGYTF.

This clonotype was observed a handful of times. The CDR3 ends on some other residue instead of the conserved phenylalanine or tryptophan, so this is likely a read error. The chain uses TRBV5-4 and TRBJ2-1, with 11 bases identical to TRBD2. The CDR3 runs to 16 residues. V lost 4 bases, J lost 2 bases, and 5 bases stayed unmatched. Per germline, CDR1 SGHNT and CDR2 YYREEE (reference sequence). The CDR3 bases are TGTGCCAGCAGCCCACCTAGCGGGGGGCCCTACAATGAGCAGTTCCTC. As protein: CASSPPSGGPYNEQFL.

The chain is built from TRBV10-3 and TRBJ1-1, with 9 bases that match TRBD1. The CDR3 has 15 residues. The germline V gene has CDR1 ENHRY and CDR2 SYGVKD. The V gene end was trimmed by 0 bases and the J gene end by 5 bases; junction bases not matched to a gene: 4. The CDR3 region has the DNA TGTGCCATCAGTGAGTCAACAGGGGGCGGGACTGAAGCTTTCTTT. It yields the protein CAISESTGGGTEAFF.

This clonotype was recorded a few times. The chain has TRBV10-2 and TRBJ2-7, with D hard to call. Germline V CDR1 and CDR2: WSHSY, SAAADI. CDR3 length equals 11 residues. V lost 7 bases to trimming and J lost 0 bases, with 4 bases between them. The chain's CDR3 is CASTPSYEQYF. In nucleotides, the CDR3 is TGCGCCAGCACCCCCTCCTACGAGCAGTACTTC.

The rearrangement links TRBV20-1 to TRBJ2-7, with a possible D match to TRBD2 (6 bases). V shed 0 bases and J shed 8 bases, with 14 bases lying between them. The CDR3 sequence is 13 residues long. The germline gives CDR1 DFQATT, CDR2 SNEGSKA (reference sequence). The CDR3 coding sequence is TGCAGTGCTAGAGACGTTCCGGGACTGCAGCAGTACTTC. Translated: CSARDVPGLQQYF.

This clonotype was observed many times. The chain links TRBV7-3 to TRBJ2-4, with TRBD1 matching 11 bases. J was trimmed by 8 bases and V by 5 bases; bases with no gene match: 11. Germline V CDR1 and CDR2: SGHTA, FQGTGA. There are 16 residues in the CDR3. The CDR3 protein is CASSLGQGARGDIQYF. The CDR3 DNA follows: TGTGCCAGCAGCCTTGGACAGGGGGCGCGGGGGGACATTCAGTACTTC.

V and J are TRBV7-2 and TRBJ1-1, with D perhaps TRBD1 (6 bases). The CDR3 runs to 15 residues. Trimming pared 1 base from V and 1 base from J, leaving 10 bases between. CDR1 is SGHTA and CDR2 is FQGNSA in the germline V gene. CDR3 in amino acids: CASSLVGGANTEAFF. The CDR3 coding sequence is TGTGCCAGCAGCTTAGTTGGGGGCGCGAACACTGAAGCTTTCTTT.

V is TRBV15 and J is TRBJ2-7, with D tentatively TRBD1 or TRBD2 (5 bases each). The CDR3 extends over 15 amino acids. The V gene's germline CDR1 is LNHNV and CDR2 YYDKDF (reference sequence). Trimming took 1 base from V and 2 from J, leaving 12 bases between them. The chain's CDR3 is CATSRGGGGAYEQYF. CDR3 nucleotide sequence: TGTGCCACCAGCAGAGGTGGGGGTGGTGCCTACGAGCAGTACTTC.

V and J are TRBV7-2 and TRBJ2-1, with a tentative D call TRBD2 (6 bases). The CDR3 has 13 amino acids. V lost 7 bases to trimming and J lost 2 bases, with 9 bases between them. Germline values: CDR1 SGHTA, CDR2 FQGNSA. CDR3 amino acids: CASKREAYNEQFF. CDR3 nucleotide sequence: TGTGCCAGCAAAAGGGAGGCCTACAATGAGCAGTTCTTC.

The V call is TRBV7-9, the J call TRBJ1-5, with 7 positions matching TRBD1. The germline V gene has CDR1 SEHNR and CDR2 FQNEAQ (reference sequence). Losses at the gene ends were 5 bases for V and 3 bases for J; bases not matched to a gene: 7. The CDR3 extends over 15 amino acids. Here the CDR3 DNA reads TGTGCCAGCAGCGAACAGGGGACGAACAATCAGCCCCAGCATTTT. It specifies CASSEQGTNNQPQHF.

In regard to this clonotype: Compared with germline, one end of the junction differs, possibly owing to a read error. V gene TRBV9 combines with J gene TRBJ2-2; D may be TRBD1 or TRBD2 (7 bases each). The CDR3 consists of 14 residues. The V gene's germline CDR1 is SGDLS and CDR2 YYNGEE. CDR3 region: CASSLGRQGGELFF. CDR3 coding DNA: TGTGCCAGCAGCCTGGGACGGCAGGGGGGGGAGTTGTTTTTT.

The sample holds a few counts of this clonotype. CDR3 bases: TGTGCCATCCTAGCGGGAGTGCGGAATGAGCAGTTCTTC. Amino acid sequence: CAILAGVRNEQFF. The J gene is TRBJ2-1, the V gene TRBV10-3; 10 bases line up with TRBD2. Germline V gene lookup returns CDR1 ENHRY and CDR2 SYGVKD. V shed 8 bases and J 7 bases; nucleotides not matched to a gene: 5. The CDR3 contains 13 residues.

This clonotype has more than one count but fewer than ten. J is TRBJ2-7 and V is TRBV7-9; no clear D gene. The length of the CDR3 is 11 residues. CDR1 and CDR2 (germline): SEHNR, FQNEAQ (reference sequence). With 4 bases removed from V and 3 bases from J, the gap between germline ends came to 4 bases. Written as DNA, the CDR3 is TGTGCCAGCAGCTCGAACTACGAGCAGTACTTC. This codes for CASSSNYEQYF.

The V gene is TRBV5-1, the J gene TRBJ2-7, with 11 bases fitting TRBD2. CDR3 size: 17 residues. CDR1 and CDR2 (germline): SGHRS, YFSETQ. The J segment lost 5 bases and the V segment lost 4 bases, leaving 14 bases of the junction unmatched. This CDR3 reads CASSPYNSLTSGNEQYF. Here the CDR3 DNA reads TGCGCCAGCAGCCCGTATAATTCGCTGACTAGCGGGAACGAGCAGTACTTC.

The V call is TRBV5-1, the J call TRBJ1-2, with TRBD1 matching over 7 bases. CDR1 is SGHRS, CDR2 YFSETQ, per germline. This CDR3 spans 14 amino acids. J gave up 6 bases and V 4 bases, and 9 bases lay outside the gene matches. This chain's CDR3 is CASSTLEGGHGYTF. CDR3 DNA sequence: TGCGCCAGCAGCACCTTGGAAGGGGGCCATGGCTACACCTTC.

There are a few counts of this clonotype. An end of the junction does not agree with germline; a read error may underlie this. The CDR3 protein is CASMDCGQDRGYEQNF. Here the CDR3 DNA reads TGTGCCAGCATGGATTGCGGGCAAGACAGGGGGTACGAGCAGAACTTC. The chain joins TRBV6-1 to TRBJ2-7, with 9 bases matching TRBD1. The CDR3 sequence is 16 residues long. Germline V lookup: CDR1 MNHNS, CDR2 SASEGT.

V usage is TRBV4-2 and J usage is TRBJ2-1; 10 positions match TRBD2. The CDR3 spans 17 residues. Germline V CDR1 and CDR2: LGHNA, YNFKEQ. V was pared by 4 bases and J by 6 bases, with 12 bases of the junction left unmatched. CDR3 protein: CASSPIAGGRLLNEQFF. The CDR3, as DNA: TGTGCCAGCAGCCCCATAGCGGGGGGCCGTTTGCTCAATGAGCAGTTCTTC.

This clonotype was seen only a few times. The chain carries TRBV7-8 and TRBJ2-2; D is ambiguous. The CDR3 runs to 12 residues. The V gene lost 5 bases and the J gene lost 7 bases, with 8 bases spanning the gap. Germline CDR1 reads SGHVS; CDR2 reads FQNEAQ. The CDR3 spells CASSQDGGELFF. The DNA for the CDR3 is TGTGCCAGCAGCCAAGACGGCGGGGAGCTGTTTTTT.

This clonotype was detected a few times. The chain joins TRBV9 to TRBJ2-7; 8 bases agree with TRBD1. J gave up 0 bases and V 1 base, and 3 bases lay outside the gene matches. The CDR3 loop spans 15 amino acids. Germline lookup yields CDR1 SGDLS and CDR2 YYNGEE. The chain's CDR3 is CASSVQGAGSYEQYF. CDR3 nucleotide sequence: TGTGCCAGCAGCGTACAGGGGGCCGGCTCCTACGAGCAGTACTTC.

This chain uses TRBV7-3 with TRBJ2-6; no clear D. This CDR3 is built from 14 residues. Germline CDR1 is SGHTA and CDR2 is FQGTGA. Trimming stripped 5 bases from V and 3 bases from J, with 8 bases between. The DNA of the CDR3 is TGTGCCAGCAGCCCCCACGGTGGGGCCAACGTCCTGACTTTC. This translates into CASSPHGGANVLTF.

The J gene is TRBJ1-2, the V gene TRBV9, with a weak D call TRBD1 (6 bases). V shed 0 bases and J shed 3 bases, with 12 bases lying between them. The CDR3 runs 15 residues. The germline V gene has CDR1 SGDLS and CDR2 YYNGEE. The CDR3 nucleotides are TGTGCCAGCAGCGTAGCTCCCAGACAGGACTATGGCTACACCTTC. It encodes CASSVAPRQDYGYTF.

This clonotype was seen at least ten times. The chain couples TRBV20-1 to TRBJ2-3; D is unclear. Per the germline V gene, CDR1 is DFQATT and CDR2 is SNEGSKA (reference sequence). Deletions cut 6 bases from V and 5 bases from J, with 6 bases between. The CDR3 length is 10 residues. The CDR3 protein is CSALRDTQYF. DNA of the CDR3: TGCAGTGCACTTCGAGATACGCAGTATTTT.

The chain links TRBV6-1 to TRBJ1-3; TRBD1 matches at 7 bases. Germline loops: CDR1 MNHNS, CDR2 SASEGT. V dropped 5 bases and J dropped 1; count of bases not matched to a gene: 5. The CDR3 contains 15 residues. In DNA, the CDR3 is TGTGCCAGCAGTTCCCCGACAGGGTCTGGAAACACCATATATTTT. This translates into CASSSPTGSGNTIYF.

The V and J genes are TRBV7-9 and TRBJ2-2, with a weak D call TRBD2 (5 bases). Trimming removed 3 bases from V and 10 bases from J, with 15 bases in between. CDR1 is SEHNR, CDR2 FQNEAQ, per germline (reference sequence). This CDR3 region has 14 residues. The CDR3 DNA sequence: TGTGCCAGCAGCTTTAGTGCGGGCCAAGAGGAGCTGTTTTTT. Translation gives CASSFSAGQEELFF.

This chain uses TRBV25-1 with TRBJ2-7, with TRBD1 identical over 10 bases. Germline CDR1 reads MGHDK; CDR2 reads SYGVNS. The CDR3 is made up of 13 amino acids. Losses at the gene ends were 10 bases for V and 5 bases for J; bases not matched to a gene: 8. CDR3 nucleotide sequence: TGTGCCACGAGACAGGGGGCTGTCGACGAGCAGTACTTC. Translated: CATRQGAVDEQYF.